Shown below are 10 T cell receptor beta chains from a single sample sequenced in a study of cytomegalovirus exposure and HLA in healthy donors. Use of 60 Vbeta and 13 Jbeta primers characterized the PCR. Here immunoSEQ multiplex PCR was the method, and the copy in TCRdb shows in-frame clones only, minus some. The sample holds tens of thousands of clones, around 80% seen once. The specimen sequenced was PBMCs. The origin of the receptors is a man aged 50 to 60 in good health and CMV-seronegative.

This clone is labeled medium-sized. The chain uses TRBV6-5 and TRBJ1-5, with D maybe TRBD1 (6 bases). Germline V gives CDR1 MNHEY, CDR2 SVGAGI. The V end lost 0 bases, the J end lost 11 bases, and 14 bases lay between the germline ends. CDR3 size: 14 residues. CDR3 sequence: CASSYSGQLQAQHF. The CDR3, as DNA: TGTGCCAGCAGTTACTCCGGACAGCTCCAGGCCCAGCATTTT.

This clone was picked up a small number of times. The chain carries TRBV11-2 and TRBJ2-1, with 11 bases aligning to TRBD2. The CDR3 loop spans 15 amino acids. The V gene end was trimmed by 3 bases and the J gene end by 3 bases; junction bases not matched to a gene: 1. CDR1 SGHAT and CDR2 FQNNGV come from the germline V gene. CDR3 in amino acids: CASSFLAGGYNEQFF. CDR3 coding DNA: TGTGCCAGCAGCTTCCTAGCGGGGGGCTACAATGAGCAGTTCTTC.

This clone was observed a few times. V usage is TRBV4-3 and J usage is TRBJ1-1, with 11 bases matching TRBD1. V lost 3 bases to trimming and J lost 11 bases; unmatched junction nucleotides: 11. CDR1 LGHNA and CDR2 YSLEER come from the germline V gene. The CDR3 runs to 15 residues. CDR3 sequence reads: CASSQNGQGARKAFF. In DNA form, the CDR3 reads TGCGCCAGCAGCCAGAACGGACAGGGGGCAAGGAAGGCTTTCTTT.

V usage is TRBV29-1 and J usage is TRBJ2-2; 9 bases align to TRBD1. The germline V gene encodes CDR1 SQVTM and CDR2 ANQGSEA. The J segment lost 10 bases and the V segment lost 7 bases, leaving 10 bases of the junction unmatched. The CDR3 length is 13 residues. CDR3 DNA: TGCAGCGCCGATGGGACAGGGAGTAAGGAGCTGTTTTTT. It yields the protein CSADGTGSKELFF.

This rearrangement joins TRBV5-6 to TRBJ2-1, with 10 positions matching TRBD2. The germline V gene encodes CDR1 SGHDT and CDR2 YYEEEE. V gave up 4 bases and J gave up 2 bases; unmatched junction bases: 9. This CDR3 spans 17 amino acids. DNA for the CDR3: TGTGCCAGCAGCGGATCACCTAGCGGGGGACCCTACAATGAGCAGTTCTTC. It translates to CASSGSPSGGPYNEQFF.

The chain carries TRBV7-3 and TRBJ2-2; 8 bases map to TRBD1. The CDR3 sequence is 14 residues long. The germline V gene has CDR1 SGHTA and CDR2 FQGTGA. J was trimmed by 3 bases and V by 7 bases; bases with no gene match: 4. CDR3 sequence reads: CASTATGDTGELFF. DNA for the CDR3: TGTGCCAGCACCGCGACAGGGGACACCGGGGAGCTGTTTTTT.

The V gene is TRBV29-1, the J gene TRBJ2-1; no definite D call. The CDR3 loop spans 13 amino acids. CDR1 and CDR2 from the germline V gene are SQVTM and ANQGSEA. Deletions cut 6 bases from V and 0 bases from J, with 9 bases between. In DNA form, the CDR3 reads TGCAGCGTGTCTTCTAGCTCCTACAATGAGCAGTTCTTC. This translates into CSVSSSSYNEQFF.

The rearrangement links TRBV2 to TRBJ1-5; D is unclear. Germline assignment: CDR1 SNHLY and CDR2 FYNNEI. The CDR3 spans 11 residues. V shed 5 bases and J shed 11 bases, with 10 bases lying between them. Written as DNA, the CDR3 is TGTGCCAGCAGTAACGAGAGGGCCCAGCATTTT. The encoded protein is CASSNERAQHF.

V usage is TRBV5-1 and J usage is TRBJ1-2, with 7 nucleotides matching TRBD1. Germline CDR1 SGHRS, CDR2 YFSETQ. Trimming cost V 3 bases and J 8 bases; bases outside gene matches: 7. The length of the CDR3 is 13 residues. The DNA for the CDR3 is TGCGCCAGCAGCTCGACAGGGTTGGGAGGCTACACCTTC. Encoded protein: CASSSTGLGGYTF.

This chain uses TRBV4-1 with TRBJ2-7, with a weak D call TRBD2 (6 bases). Germline V lookup: CDR1 MGHRA, CDR2 YSYEKL. The CDR3 is 14 residues long. Trimming shortened V by 0 bases and J by 3 bases, and 9 bases separated the two germline ends. The CDR3: CASSQEAGFYEQYF. The DNA for the CDR3 is TGCGCCAGCAGCCAAGAAGCGGGCTTCTACGAGCAGTACTTC.